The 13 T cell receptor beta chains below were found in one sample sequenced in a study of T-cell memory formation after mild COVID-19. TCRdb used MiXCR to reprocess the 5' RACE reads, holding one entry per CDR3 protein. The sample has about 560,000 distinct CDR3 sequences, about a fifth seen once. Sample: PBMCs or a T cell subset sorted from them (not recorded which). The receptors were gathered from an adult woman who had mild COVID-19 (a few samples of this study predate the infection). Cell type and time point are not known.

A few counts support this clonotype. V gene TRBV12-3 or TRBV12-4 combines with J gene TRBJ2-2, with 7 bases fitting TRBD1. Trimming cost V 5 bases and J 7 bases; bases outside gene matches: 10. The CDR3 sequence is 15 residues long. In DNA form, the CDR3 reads TGTGCCAGCAGTCGGGCAAGGGGGCGCGACGGGGAGCTGTTTTTT. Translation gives CASSRARGRDGELFF.

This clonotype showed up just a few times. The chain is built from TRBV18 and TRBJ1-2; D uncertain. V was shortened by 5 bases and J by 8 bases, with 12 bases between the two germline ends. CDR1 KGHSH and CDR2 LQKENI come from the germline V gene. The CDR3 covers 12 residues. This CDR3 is CASSEAWGGYTF. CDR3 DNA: TGTGCCAGCTCAGAAGCCTGGGGAGGCTACACCTTC. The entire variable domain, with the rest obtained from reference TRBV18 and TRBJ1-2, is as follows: NAGVMQNPRHLVRRRGQEARLRCSPMKGHSHVYWYRQLPEEGLKFMVYLQKENIIDESGMPKERFSAEFPKEGPSILRIQQVVRGDSAAYFCASSEAWGGYTFGSGTRLTVV.

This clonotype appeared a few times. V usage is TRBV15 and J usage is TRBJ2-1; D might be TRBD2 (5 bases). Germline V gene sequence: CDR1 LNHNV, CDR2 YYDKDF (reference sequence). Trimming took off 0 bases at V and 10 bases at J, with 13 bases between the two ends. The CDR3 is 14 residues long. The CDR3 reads CATSRDVRAREQFF. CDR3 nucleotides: TGTGCCACCAGCAGAGATGTGAGGGCAAGGGAGCAGTTCTTC. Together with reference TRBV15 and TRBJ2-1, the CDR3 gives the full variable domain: DAMVIQNPRYQVTQFGKPVTLSCSQTLNHNVMYWYQQKSSQAPKLLFHYYDKDFNNEADTPDNFQSRRPNTSFCFLDIRSPGLGDTAMYLCATSRDVRAREQFFGPGTRLTVL.

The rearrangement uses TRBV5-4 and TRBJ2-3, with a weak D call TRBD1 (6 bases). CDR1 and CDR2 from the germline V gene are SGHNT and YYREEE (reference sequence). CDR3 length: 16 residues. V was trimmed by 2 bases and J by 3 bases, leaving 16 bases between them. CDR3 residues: CASSFFRGQGTDTQYF. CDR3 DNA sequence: TGTGCCAGCAGCTTTTTCAGGGGCCAGGGGACAGATACGCAGTATTTT.

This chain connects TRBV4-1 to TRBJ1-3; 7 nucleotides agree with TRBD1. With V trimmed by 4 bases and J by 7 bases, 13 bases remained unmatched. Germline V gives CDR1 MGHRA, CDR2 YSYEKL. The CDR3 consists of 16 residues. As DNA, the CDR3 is TGCGCCAGCAGCCGGCCTGGACAGGACCCCGGGAACACCATATATTTT. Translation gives CASSRPGQDPGNTIYF.

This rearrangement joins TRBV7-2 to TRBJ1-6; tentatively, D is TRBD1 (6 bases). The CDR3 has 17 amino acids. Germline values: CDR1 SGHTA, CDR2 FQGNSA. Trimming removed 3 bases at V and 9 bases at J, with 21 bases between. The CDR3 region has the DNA TGTGCCAGCAGCTTGGTTGGCGGAGGGGGACTGAGTTCACCCCTCCACTTT. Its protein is CASSLVGGGGLSSPLHF.

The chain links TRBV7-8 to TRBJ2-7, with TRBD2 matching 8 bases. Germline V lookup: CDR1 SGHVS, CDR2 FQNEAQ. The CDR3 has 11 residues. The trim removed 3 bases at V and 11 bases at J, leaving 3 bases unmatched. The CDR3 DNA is TGTGCCAGCAGCTTCGGGCGGGAGGAGTACTTC. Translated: CASSFGREEYF.

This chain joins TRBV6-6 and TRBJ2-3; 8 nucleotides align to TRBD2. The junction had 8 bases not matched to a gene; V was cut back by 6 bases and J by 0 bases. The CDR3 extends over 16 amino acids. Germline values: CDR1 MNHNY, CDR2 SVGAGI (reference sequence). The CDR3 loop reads CASSNLAGYSTDTQYF. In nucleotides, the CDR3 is TGTGCCAGCAGCAACCTAGCGGGCTATAGCACAGATACGCAGTATTTT.

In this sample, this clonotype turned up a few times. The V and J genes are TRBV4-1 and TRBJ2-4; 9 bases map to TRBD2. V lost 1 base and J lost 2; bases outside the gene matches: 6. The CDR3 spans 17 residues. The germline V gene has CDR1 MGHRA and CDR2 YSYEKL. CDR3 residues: CASSQGPRGGSKNIQYF. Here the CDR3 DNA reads TGCGCCAGCAGCCAAGGTCCGCGGGGGGGGTCCAAAAACATTCAGTACTTC.

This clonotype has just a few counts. The CDR3 DNA reads TGCGCCAGCAGCCAAGAAAAAATGGTAGGGGCCCCGAGCTCCTACAATGAGCAGTTCTTC. Residues: CASSQEKMVGAPSSYNEQFF. V and J are TRBV4-3 and TRBJ2-1; possibly TRBD1 for D (5 bases). CDR3 length: 20 amino acids. V lost 0 bases, J lost 0 bases, and 21 bases lay in between. Per germline, CDR1 LGHNA and CDR2 YSLEER.

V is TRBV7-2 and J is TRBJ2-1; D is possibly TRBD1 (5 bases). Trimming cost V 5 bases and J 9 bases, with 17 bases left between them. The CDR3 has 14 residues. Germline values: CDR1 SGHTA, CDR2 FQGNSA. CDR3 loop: CASSVGVEVIEQFF. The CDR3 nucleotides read TGTGCCAGCAGCGTAGGGGTAGAGGTTATTGAGCAGTTCTTC.

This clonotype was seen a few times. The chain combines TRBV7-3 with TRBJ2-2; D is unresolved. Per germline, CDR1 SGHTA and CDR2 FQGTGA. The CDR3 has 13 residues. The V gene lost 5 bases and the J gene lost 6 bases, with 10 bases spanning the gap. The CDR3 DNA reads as TGTGCCAGCAGCCCCCGTGGTCCCGGGGAGCTGTTTTTT. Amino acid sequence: CASSPRGPGELFF.

The CDR3 coding sequence is TGTGCCAGCTCACCATTGGCGGAAGCCCCTAACTATGGCTACACCTTC. Its protein product is CASSPLAEAPNYGYTF. This chain joins TRBV18 and TRBJ1-2; D remains ambiguous. The CDR3 loop spans 16 amino acids. The germline CDR1 and CDR2 sequences are KGHSH and LQKENI. Between the trimmed V and J ends, which lost 2 bases and 0 bases, there was a span of 13 bases.